The 26 T cell receptor beta chains presented below share a single source sample, sequenced in a study of T-cell memory formation after mild COVID-19. TCRdb redid the calling of the 5' RACE reads with MiXCR, one entry per CDR3 protein. The data show approximately 300,000 distinct CDR3 sequences, around a sixth seen once. Sequencing was done on a sample of PBMCs or a T cell subset sorted from them (not recorded which). Receptor source: a man aged 18 to 35 who had mild COVID-19 (a few samples of this study predate the infection). Cell type and time point are not known.

This clonotype came up a few times. This sequence joins TRBV12-3 or TRBV12-4 and TRBJ2-2; D not resolved. The V gene lost 3 bases and the J gene lost 0 bases, with 5 bases spanning the gap. The CDR3 loop spans 14 amino acids. The CDR3 is CASSFVSNTGELFF. The CDR3 region has the DNA TGTGCCAGCAGTTTTGTTTCGAACACCGGGGAGCTGTTTTTT.

This clonotype appeared a few times. CDR3 coding DNA: TGCGCCAGCAGCCCCCCCAGGGATACTGAAGCTTTCTTT. Amino acids: CASSPPRDTEAFF. The J gene is TRBJ1-1, the V gene TRBV5-1; D possibly corresponds to TRBD1 (5 bases). V shed 4 bases and J shed 5 bases, with 12 bases lying between them. Germline-derived CDR1 and CDR2 are SGHRS and YFSETQ. The CDR3 consists of 13 residues.

The chain carries TRBV6-1 and TRBJ2-7, with D possibly being TRBD2 (5 bases). Germline CDR1 reads MNHNS; CDR2 reads SASEGT. The length of the CDR3 is 12 residues. V was shortened by 2 bases and J by 6 bases, with 8 bases between the two germline ends. In DNA form, the CDR3 reads TGTGCCAGCAGTGAACGGGGAGTCGAGCAGTACGTC. This translates into CASSERGVEQYV.

This clonotype was counted between two and nine times. This chain connects TRBV25-1 to TRBJ2-1; TRBD2 matches at 9 bases. The CDR3 length is 14 residues. V trimming: 4 bases; J trimming: 5 bases; junction bases outside the gene matches: 3. Germline V lookup: CDR1 MGHDK, CDR2 SYGVNS. The CDR3 spells CASSGGLAHNEQFF. DNA of the CDR3: TGTGCCAGCAGTGGAGGACTAGCGCACAATGAGCAGTTCTTC.

The V gene is TRBV5-1, the J gene TRBJ2-5; no clear D gene. The CDR3 loop spans 13 amino acids. Germline CDR1 is SGHRS and CDR2 is YFSETQ. The V end was cut by 4 bases, the J end by 4 bases, with 11 bases between. CDR3 region: CASSEISTETQYF. In DNA form, the CDR3 reads TGCGCCAGCAGCGAAATTTCTACAGAGACCCAGTACTTC.

This clonotype was seen ten or more times. J is TRBJ2-2 and V is TRBV13; perhaps TRBD1 as D (6 bases). Germline-derived CDR1 and CDR2 are PRHDT and FYEKMQ (reference sequence). The CDR3 covers 15 residues. The germline V and J ends were trimmed by 3 bases and 6 bases, with 14 bases remaining between them. The CDR3 reads CASSFGQGSAGELFF. DNA for the CDR3: TGTGCCAGCAGCTTCGGGCAGGGGAGTGCCGGGGAGCTGTTTTTT.

This clonotype showed up many times. CDR3 sequence (DNA): TGTGCCAGCAGATGGGGCAATGAGCAGTTCTTC. It is translated as CASRWGNEQFF. The chain recombines TRBV13 with TRBJ2-1; D is ambiguous. This CDR3 region has 11 residues. The V gene's germline CDR1 is PRHDT and CDR2 FYEKMQ (reference sequence). V was trimmed by 6 bases and J by 6 bases, leaving 6 bases between them. The full variable domain, with the rest looked up from reference TRBV13 and TRBJ2-1, is AAGVIQSPRHLIKEKRETATLKCYPIPRHDTVYWYQQGPGQDPQFLISFYEKMQSDKGSIPDRFSAQQFSDYHSELNMSSLELGDSALYFCASRWGNEQFFGPGTRLTVL.

The chain recombines TRBV6-2 or TRBV6-3 with TRBJ1-2; D is perhaps TRBD1 (6 bases). CDR1 and CDR2 from the germline V gene are MNHEY and SVGEGT. The CDR3 consists of 16 residues. Trimming cost V 2 bases and J 0 bases, with 13 bases left between them. The CDR3 loop reads CASSYPHDRSNYGYTF. In nucleotides, the CDR3 is TGTGCCAGCAGTTACCCCCACGACAGGTCTAACTATGGCTACACCTTC.

The genes are TRBV7-9 and TRBJ1-2, with 7 bases aligning to TRBD1. CDR3 size: 15 residues. With V trimmed by 8 bases and J by 4 bases, 13 bases remained unmatched. Germline V gene sequence: CDR1 SEHNR, CDR2 FQNEAQ (reference sequence). CDR3 protein: CASGPRDRILYGYTF. For the CDR3, the DNA is TGTGCCAGCGGACCCCGGGACAGAATACTCTATGGCTACACCTTC.

The table lists this clonotype with many counts. This chain uses TRBV10-2 with TRBJ2-2; D remains unclear. Trimming took 7 bases from V and 4 from J, leaving 13 bases between them. The CDR3 runs to 14 residues. Germline lookup yields CDR1 WSHSY and CDR2 SAAADI. The CDR3 DNA reads TGCGCCAGCACCCCTGACACTGGCACCGGGGAGCTGTTTTTT. Translated, it gives CASTPDTGTGELFF.

CDR3 amino acids: CASGKGRDTGELFF. The CDR3 coding sequence is TGTGCCAGCGGAAAAGGACGGGACACCGGGGAGCTGTTTTTT. V gene TRBV7-2 combines with J gene TRBJ2-2; no definite D call. Germline CDR1 SGHTA, CDR2 FQGNSA. This CDR3 contains 14 residues. The V gene lost 8 bases and the J gene lost 3 bases, with 13 bases spanning the gap.

The table lists this clonotype with a few counts. This chain uses TRBV23-1 with TRBJ2-7; D unclear. TRBV23-1 is labeled an ORF, and its function is uncertain. This CDR3 comprises 14 residues. The V end lost 3 bases, the J end lost 2 bases, and 11 bases lay between the germline ends. The chain's CDR3 is CASSQCRWAYEQYF. In DNA, the CDR3 is TGCGCCAGCAGTCAGTGCAGGTGGGCCTACGAGCAGTACTTC.

This chain connects TRBV4-3 to TRBJ2-1, with TRBD2 matching over 11 bases. CDR3 length: 16 residues. The V gene end was trimmed by 0 bases and the J gene end by 10 bases; junction bases not matched to a gene: 8. Germline assignment: CDR1 LGHNA and CDR2 YSLEER. DNA for the CDR3: TGCGCCAGCAGCCAAGATCCCCTAGCGGGGGGCAGCGAGCAGTTCTTC. Amino acid sequence: CASSQDPLAGGSEQFF.

This clonotype was counted between two and nine times. The rearrangement uses TRBV9 and TRBJ2-7; the match to TRBD2 covers 8 bases. Germline V gives CDR1 SGDLS, CDR2 YYNGEE. V dropped 0 bases and J dropped 3; count of bases not matched to a gene: 2. CDR3 length: 14 amino acids. CDR3 in DNA: TGTGCCAGCAGCGTAGCCGCGGGGGGCTACGAGCAGTACTTC. The encoded protein is CASSVAAGGYEQYF.

This clonotype came up a few times. The chain has TRBV5-4 and TRBJ2-2; TRBD2 matches 9 bases. The CDR3 sequence is 14 residues long. The ends lost 7 bases at V and 6 bases at J; junction bases unmatched: 7. From germline, CDR1 is SGHNT and CDR2 YYREEE (reference sequence). The CDR3 spells CASDSGGGSGELFF. In nucleotides, the CDR3 is TGTGCCAGCGATAGCGGGGGTGGATCCGGGGAGCTGTTTTTT.

V usage is TRBV5-1 and J usage is TRBJ1-2; D is unclear. This CDR3 is built from 14 residues. The germline gives CDR1 SGHRS, CDR2 YFSETQ. V lost 0 bases to trimming and J lost 8 bases, with 14 bases between them. This CDR3 is CASSLGVLPRGYTF. CDR3 coding DNA: TGCGCCAGCAGCTTGGGGGTTCTTCCGAGGGGCTACACCTTC.

This clonotype has just a few counts. This sequence joins TRBV5-1 and TRBJ2-5; 7 nucleotides line up with TRBD2. The V gene end was trimmed by 0 bases and the J gene end by 5 bases; junction bases not matched to a gene: 4. The germline CDR1 and CDR2 sequences are SGHRS and YFSETQ. This CDR3 is 14 amino acids long. CDR3 region: CASSLVTAGETQYF. CDR3 in DNA: TGCGCCAGCAGCTTGGTTACAGCGGGGGAGACCCAGTACTTC.

The chain joins TRBV7-9 to TRBJ2-2; 9 nucleotides match TRBD1. Germline values: CDR1 SEHNR, CDR2 FQNEAQ (reference sequence). This CDR3 comprises 15 residues. Losses at the gene ends were 8 bases for V and 5 bases for J; bases not matched to a gene: 9. The CDR3 loop is CASLPTGGQTGELFF. CDR3 in DNA: TGTGCCAGCCTACCCACAGGGGGCCAGACCGGGGAGCTGTTTTTT.

The CDR3, as DNA: TGTGCCAGCAGCCTTTTAGCGGGAACTACCACAGATACGCAGTATTTT. The encoded protein is CASSLLAGTTTDTQYF. This rearrangement joins TRBV7-2 to TRBJ2-3; 8 bases are a match to TRBD2. J was trimmed by 2 bases and V by 5 bases; bases with no gene match: 9. Germline V gene lookup returns CDR1 SGHTA and CDR2 FQGNSA. The CDR3 extends over 16 amino acids.

This clonotype appeared a few times. The chain joins TRBV24-1 to TRBJ2-5; 10 bases are a match to TRBD1. This CDR3 contains 16 residues. V gave up 3 bases and J gave up 4 bases; unmatched junction bases: 7. CDR1 KGHDR and CDR2 SFDVKD come from the germline V gene. In DNA form, the CDR3 reads TGTGCCACCAGTGATATACCGGGACAGGGGAGAGAGACCCAGTACTTC. This translates into CATSDIPGQGRETQYF.

This chain connects TRBV7-2 to TRBJ2-5; 9 bases map to TRBD2. V gave up 5 bases and J gave up 4 bases; unmatched junction bases: 11. The CDR3 sequence is 16 residues long. CDR1 is SGHTA, CDR2 FQGNSA, per germline. The CDR3, as DNA: TGTGCCAGCAGCACCAACGGGGCGCGGGGGGGAGAGACCCAGTACTTC. As protein: CASSTNGARGGETQYF.

The gene calls are TRBV7-4 and TRBJ2-7; D gene unclear. Germline CDR1 reads SGHVT; CDR2 reads SQSDAQ. CDR3 size: 13 residues. V was pared by 1 base and J by 4 bases, with 8 bases between. CDR3 region: CASSLGVKYEQYV. CDR3 nucleotides: TGTGCCAGCAGCTTAGGCGTCAAATACGAGCAGTACGTC.

The rearrangement uses TRBV20-1 and TRBJ2-1, with D possibly being TRBD1 (5 bases). CDR1 is DFQATT and CDR2 is SNEGSKA in the germline V gene (reference sequence). This CDR3 has 13 amino acids. The DNA of the CDR3 is TGCAGAGCAGGGTGTGGATATTTCAATGAGCAGTTCTTC. It specifies CRAGCGYFNEQFF.

V and J are TRBV4-3 and TRBJ2-5; TRBD1 matches at 7 bases. V lost 3 bases to trimming and J lost 5 bases; unmatched junction nucleotides: 3. Germline CDR1 LGHNA, CDR2 YSLEER. This CDR3 has 13 amino acids. The CDR3 reads CASSHGTDETQYF. The CDR3 coding sequence is TGCGCCAGCAGCCATGGGACAGATGAGACCCAGTACTTC.

This rearrangement joins TRBV9 to TRBJ1-1; D is perhaps TRBD1 (6 bases). Germline V lookup: CDR1 SGDLS, CDR2 YYNGEE. The CDR3 has 13 residues. Trimming took 5 bases from V and 2 from J, leaving 10 bases between them. The CDR3 DNA sequence: TGTGCCAGCAGTGTGACAGGAAACACTGAAGCTTTCTTT. It yields the protein CASSVTGNTEAFF.

This clonotype showed up just a few times. The V call is TRBV7-3, the J call TRBJ2-1, with D tentatively TRBD2 (7 bases). The CDR3 runs to 13 residues. Between the trimmed V and J ends, which lost 4 bases and 12 bases, there was a span of 16 bases. Germline V gene data show CDR1 as SGHTA and CDR2 as FQGTGA. The CDR3 DNA sequence: TGTGCCAGCAGCTCACGGGGGGCTGCTTTGCAGTTCTTC. Amino acid sequence: CASSSRGAALQFF.